This T cell receptor beta chain was captured in a study of OX40 agonist ivuxolimab in advanced cancers. Germline-derived CDR1 and CDR2 are LNHDA and SQIVND (reference sequence). The CDR3 runs 16 residues. The ends were cut back, 4 bases at V and 3 bases at J, with 13 bases in the middle. The table came from immunoSEQ multiplex PCR; TCRdb's copy has only in-frame clones and leaves some out. The data contain roughly 34,000 clones, more than 75% of them singletons. The sample consisted of CD4+ or CD8+ T cells sorted from blood, taken in a trial of the OX40 agonist ivuxolimab. The clonotype comes from an adult with an advanced solid tumor such as melanoma, head and neck, liver or kidney cancer. The chain couples TRBV19 to TRBJ2-6, with D perhaps matching TRBD2 (6 bases). The chain's CDR3 is CASSTQIAVGANVLTF. In nucleotides, the CDR3 is TGTGCCAGTAGTACCCAGATAGCGGTTGGGGCCAACGTCCTGACTTTC.